This T cell receptor (beta chain) was identified in a study of blood T cell repertoires in COVID-19. Turning to the study itself: Whether acute or convalescent, the COVID-19 samples came from the United States, Italy and Spain. Sources were T cells, B-cell-depleted T cells, or PBMCs; the material itself was cDNA or gDNA.

In the original analysis: From reference gene primer amplification, estimates of nucleated cell counts were derived. Sequenced by immunoSEQ multiplex PCR; TCRdb stores in-frame clones only, minus some. Clone size and the V and J calls come from that table; the DNA yielded D and trimming. The sample shows roughly 150,000 clones, approximately 82% of them seen only once. The sequenced sample was peripheral blood. The receptor comes from an elderly woman with active or convalescent COVID-19.

Here the CDR3 reads CASSQVRDRVAFGEKLFF. CDR3 bases: TGTGCCAGCAGCCAAGTCCGGGACAGGGTTGCCTTCGGGGAAAAACTGTTTTTT. The rearrangement uses TRBV3-1 (or the pseudogene TRBV3-2) and TRBJ1-4, with 9 bases aligning to TRBD1. Germline values: CDR1 LGHDT, CDR2 YNNKEL (reference sequence). The CDR3 sequence is 18 residues long. V trimming: 1 base; J trimming: 8 bases; junction bases outside the gene matches: 14.